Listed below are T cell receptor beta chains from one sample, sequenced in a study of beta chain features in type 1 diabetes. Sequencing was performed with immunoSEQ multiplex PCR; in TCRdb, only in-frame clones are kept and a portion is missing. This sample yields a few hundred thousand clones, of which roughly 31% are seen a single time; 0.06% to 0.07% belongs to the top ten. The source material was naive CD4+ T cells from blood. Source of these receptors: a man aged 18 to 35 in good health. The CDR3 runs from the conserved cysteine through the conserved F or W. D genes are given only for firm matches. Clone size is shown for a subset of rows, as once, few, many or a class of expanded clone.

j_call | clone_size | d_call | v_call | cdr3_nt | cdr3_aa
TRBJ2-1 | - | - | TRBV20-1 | TGCAGTGCAGGGAGATACAATGAGCAGTTCTTC | CSAGRYNEQFF
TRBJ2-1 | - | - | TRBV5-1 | TGCGCCAGCAGCCCAGGGTCTCTGCGCGGTGAGCAGTTCTTC | CASSPGSLRGEQFF
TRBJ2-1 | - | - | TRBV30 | TGTGCCTGGAGTGCCGGGTCGAGGGGACACAATGAGCAGTTCTTC | CAWSAGSRGHNEQFF
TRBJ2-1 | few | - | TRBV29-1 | TGCAGCGCCGGGACGCCGCCGTATAATGAGCAGTTCTTC | CSAGTPPYNEQFF
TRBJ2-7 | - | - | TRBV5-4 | TGTGCCAGCAGCTTGGACAGGAGCTCCTACGAGCAGTACTTC | CASSLDRSSYEQYF
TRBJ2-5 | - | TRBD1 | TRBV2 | TGTGCCAGCAGTGTCGGGACAGTATCAGAGACCCAGTACTTC | CASSVGTVSETQYF
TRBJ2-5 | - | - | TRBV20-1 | TGCAGTGCTATAGAGGGAGAGACCCAGTACTTC | CSAIEGETQYF
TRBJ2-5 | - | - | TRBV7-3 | TGTGCCAGCAGCTTAAACCCCGAGGGCTTGAAAGAGACCCAGTACTTC | CASSLNPEGLKETQYF
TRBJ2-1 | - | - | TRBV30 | TGTGCCTGGAAACCCGACAATGAGCAGTTCTTC | CAWKPDNEQFF
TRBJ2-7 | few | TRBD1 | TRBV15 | TGTGCCACCAGCCTACGGACAGGGAACTACGAGCAGTACTTC | CATSLRTGNYEQYF
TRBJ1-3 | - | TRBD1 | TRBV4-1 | TGCGCCAGCAGCCCGACAGGGTCTGGAAACACCATATATTTT | CASSPTGSGNTIYF
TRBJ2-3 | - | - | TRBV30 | TGTGCCTGGAGTGTATTGACGATCACAGATACGCAGTATTTT | CAWSVLTITDTQYF
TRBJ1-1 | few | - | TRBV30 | TGTGCCTGGAACAAGGGGCTCAACACTGAAGCTTTCTTT | CAWNKGLNTEAFF
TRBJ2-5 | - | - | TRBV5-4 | TGTGCCAGCAGCTTGACGGGAGAGGTCCAAGAGACCCAGTACTTC | CASSLTGEVQETQYF
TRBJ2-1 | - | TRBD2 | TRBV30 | TGTGCCTGGGCGGGACTAGCGCGGAATGAGCAGTTCTTC | CAWAGLARNEQFF
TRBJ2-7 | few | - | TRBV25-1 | TGTGCCAGCAGTGAACGTTTAGGACGGGGCTACGAGCAGTACTTC | CASSERLGRGYEQYF
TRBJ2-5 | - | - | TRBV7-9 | TGTGCCAGCAGCCTCCGACAGGAAGAGACCCAGTACTTC | CASSLRQEETQYF
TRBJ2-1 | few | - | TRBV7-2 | TGTGCCAGCACCCAAGGGGGGGCCTCCTACAATGAGCAGTTCTTC | CASTQGGASYNEQFF
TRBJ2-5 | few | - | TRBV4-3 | TGCGCCAGCAGCCAAGATGGACGGGTCCAAGAGACCCAGTACTTC | CASSQDGRVQETQYF
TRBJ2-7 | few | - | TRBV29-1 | TGCAGCGTCGTCTACAGGAGCTACGAGCAGTACTTC | CSVVYRSYEQYF
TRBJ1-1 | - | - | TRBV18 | TGTGCCAGCTCACCCCTTCTGGCTTGGACTGAAGCTTTCTTT | CASSPLLAWTEAFF
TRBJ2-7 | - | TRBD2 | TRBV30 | TGTGCCTGGAGTTTTAGGGCTAGCGGAGCGACCTACGAGCAGTACTTC | CAWSFRASGATYEQYF
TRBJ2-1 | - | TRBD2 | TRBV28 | TGTGCCAGCAGTCTCAGACTAGCGGTTCTTACAATGAAGCAGTTCTTC | CASSLRLAVLTMKQFF
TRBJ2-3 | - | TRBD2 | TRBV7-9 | TGTGCCAGCAGCCCTCTAGCGGGAGTCACAGATACGCAGTATTTT | CASSPLAGVTDTQYF
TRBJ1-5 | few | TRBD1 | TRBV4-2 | TGTGCCAGCAGAGACACAGGGGGCGCGGGGCATCAGCCCCAGCATTTT | CASRDTGGAGHQPQHF
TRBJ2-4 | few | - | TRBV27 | TGTGCCAGCAGTCGGACAAACTGGGGAGCCAAAAACATTCAGTACTTC | CASSRTNWGAKNIQYF
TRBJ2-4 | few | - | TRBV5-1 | TGCGCCAGCAGCTTGGATACAGCAACCCTAGCCAAAAACATTCAGTACTTC | CASSLDTATLAKNIQYF
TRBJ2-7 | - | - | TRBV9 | TGTGCCAGCAGCGTAGCTGGAACCTTCGGCTACGAGCAGTACTTC | CASSVAGTFGYEQYF
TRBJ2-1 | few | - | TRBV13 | TGTGCCAGCAGCACTGGATATCGGGAGAGCTCCTACAATGAGCAGTTCTTC | CASSTGYRESSYNEQFF
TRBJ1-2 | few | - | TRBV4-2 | TGTGCCAGCAGCCAAGTTACGGGAAACTATGGCTACACCTTC | CASSQVTGNYGYTF
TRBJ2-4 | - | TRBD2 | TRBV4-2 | TGTGCCAGCAGCCAGGGACTAGCGGGGCTGGCTGTGAACATTCAGTACTTC | CASSQGLAGLAVNIQYF
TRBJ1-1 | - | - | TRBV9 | TGTGCCAGCAGCGTATGGTCAGGGCATGTTGAAGCTTTCTTT | CASSVWSGHVEAFF
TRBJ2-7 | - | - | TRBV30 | TGTGCCTGGAGTCGAAGAGGACGTCCTGGCGGCCGGTACTTC | CAWSRRGRPGGRYF
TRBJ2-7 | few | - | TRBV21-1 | TGTGCCAGCAGCACCAAGCGGGAGAGTTCTGGTGAGCAGTACTTC | CASSTKRESSGEQYF
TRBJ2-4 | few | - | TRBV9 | TGTGCCAGCAGCGCCGGCCTAGCCAAAAACATTCAGTACTTC | CASSAGLAKNIQYF
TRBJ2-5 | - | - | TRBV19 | TGTGCCAGTAGTATAGGTCAGCTCCAAGAGACCCAGTACTTC | CASSIGQLQETQYF
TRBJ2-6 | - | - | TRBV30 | TGTGCCTGGAGAAGAACCTCTGGGGCCAACGTCCTGACTTTC | CAWRRTSGANVLTF
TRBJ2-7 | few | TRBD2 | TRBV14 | TGTGCCAGCAGCCAAAGAGGACTAGCAGTCCACGAGCAGTACTTC | CASSQRGLAVHEQYF
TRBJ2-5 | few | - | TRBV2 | TGTGCCAGCGCCCAAGAGACCCAGTACTTC | CASAQETQYF
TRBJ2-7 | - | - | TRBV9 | TGTGCCAGCAGCCCCCGCACCCCCACCTACGAGCAGTACTTC | CASSPRTPTYEQYF
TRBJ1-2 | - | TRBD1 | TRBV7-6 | TGTGCCAGCAGCTTAGTCGGAGGGGGCGACTATGGCTACACCTTC | CASSLVGGGDYGYTF
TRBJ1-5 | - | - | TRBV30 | TGTGCCTGGAGTGCCCTCATCAATCAGCCCCAGCATTTT | CAWSALINQPQHF
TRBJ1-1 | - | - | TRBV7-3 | TGTGCCAGCAGCGCCCTAGGCGGCAACACTGAAGCTTTCTTT | CASSALGGNTEAFF